Below are 27 T cell receptor beta chains sequenced from a single sample in a study of blood T cell repertoires in COVID-19. Sequenced by immunoSEQ multiplex PCR; TCRdb stores in-frame clones only, minus some. The sample has about 65,000 clones, 75% to 85% seen once; the top ten hold 14% to 15%. Sequenced input: peripheral blood. Receptors were obtained from an elderly man with acute or convalescent COVID-19.

The V and J genes are TRBV2 and TRBJ1-3; tentative D call: TRBD1 (5 bases). CDR1 and CDR2 (germline): SNHLY, FYNNEI. Trimming removed 5 bases from V and 1 base from J, with 9 bases in between. The CDR3 runs to 14 residues. CDR3 region: CASSRAGSGNTIYF. The CDR3 nucleotides are TGTGCCAGCAGTCGTGCAGGGTCTGGAAACACCATATATTTT.

This chain joins TRBV5-6 and TRBJ1-1, with a tentative D call TRBD1 (6 bases). CDR1 is SGHDT, CDR2 YYEEEE, per germline. The CDR3 is made up of 13 amino acids. The V and J ends lost 2 bases and 5 bases respectively, with 10 bases between them. CDR3 residues: CASSFQGQTEAFF. CDR3 in DNA: TGTGCCAGCAGCTTCCAGGGGCAAACTGAAGCTTTCTTT.

The chain links TRBV6-4 to TRBJ2-5; TRBD1 agrees at 8 bases. This CDR3 region has 16 residues. CDR1 and CDR2 (germline): MRHNA, SNTAGT. Trimming cost V 6 bases and J 1 base; bases outside gene matches: 10. The CDR3 is CASSLTLDRVQETQYF. For the CDR3, the DNA is TGTGCCAGCAGCTTAACCTTGGACAGGGTCCAAGAGACCCAGTACTTC.

Here the CDR3 DNA reads TGTGCCAGCGCAGGACAGGGCCACTATGGCTACACCTTC. Translating it yields CASAGQGHYGYTF. The V call is TRBV10-3, the J call TRBJ1-2, with 8 positions matching TRBD1. Germline V gene sequence: CDR1 ENHRY, CDR2 SYGVKD. The CDR3 is 13 residues long. V lost 10 bases to trimming and J lost 3 bases; unmatched junction nucleotides: 7.

The J gene is TRBJ1-6, the V gene TRBV7-9, with 12 bases matching TRBD1. V was pared by 2 bases and J by 13 bases, with 3 bases of the junction left unmatched. In germline, CDR1 is SEHNR, CDR2 FQNEAQ (reference sequence). The CDR3 has 14 residues. The CDR3 DNA sequence: TGTGCCAGCAGCTTACCGGGACAGGGGGCGCCCCTCCACTTT. Encoded protein: CASSLPGQGAPLHF.

Many counts were recorded for this clone. This chain joins TRBV5-6 and TRBJ1-3; TRBD1 is a possible D gene (6 bases). The germline CDR1 and CDR2 sequences are SGHDT and YYEEEE. V was cut by 2 bases and J by 0 bases, with 9 bases left in between. CDR3 size: 15 residues. The CDR3 coding sequence is TGTGCCAGCAGCTTTGTAGGGGGCTCTGGAAACACCATATATTTT. It yields the protein CASSFVGGSGNTIYF.

V gene TRBV10-1 combines with J gene TRBJ1-1, with D tentatively TRBD1 (5 bases). CDR1 is WNHNN, CDR2 SYGVQD, per germline (reference sequence). The CDR3 covers 13 residues. V was shortened by 4 bases and J by 2 bases, with 8 bases between the two germline ends. The CDR3 loop is CASSGQGNTEAFF. The CDR3 DNA follows: TGCGCCAGCAGTGGGCAGGGTAACACTGAAGCTTTCTTT.

This clone was seen more than once but under ten times. The V and J genes are TRBV7-2 and TRBJ2-3; 11 bases map to TRBD2. CDR1 and CDR2 from the germline V gene are SGHTA and FQGNSA. The J segment lost 13 bases and the V segment lost 5 bases, leaving 8 bases of the junction unmatched. This CDR3 is built from 13 residues. CDR3 region: CASSLSGGAWKYF. CDR3 bases: TGTGCCAGCAGCCTTAGCGGGGGGGCCTGGAAGTATTTT.

The chain couples TRBV10-3 to TRBJ2-2, with 10 nucleotides matching TRBD2. Trimming took 3 bases from V and 3 from J; bases not matched to a gene: 4. This CDR3 is built from 16 residues. Germline V gene sequence: CDR1 ENHRY, CDR2 SYGVKD. The CDR3 region is CAISDPAGGDTGELFF. The CDR3 bases are TGTGCCATCAGTGACCCAGCGGGGGGGGACACCGGGGAGCTGTTTTTT.

The chain joins TRBV7-9 to TRBJ2-1, with 7 bases matching TRBD1. Germline V gene data show CDR1 as SEHNR and CDR2 as FQNEAQ (reference sequence). V lost 3 bases to trimming and J lost 7 bases; unmatched junction nucleotides: 6. The CDR3 covers 14 residues. Written as DNA, the CDR3 is TGTGCCAGCAGCTTTAGTAGGGGGCTGAATGAGCAGTTCTTC. This translates into CASSFSRGLNEQFF.

J is TRBJ1-2 and V is TRBV20-1; tentatively, D is TRBD1 (5 bases). Trimming left V 3 bases short and J 7 bases short, with 9 bases between. There are 11 residues in the CDR3. From germline, CDR1 is DFQATT and CDR2 SNEGSKA (reference sequence). CDR3 DNA: TGCAGTGCTAGGGACAATTTTGGCTACACCTTC. Protein: CSARDNFGYTF.

The chain is built from TRBV29-1 and TRBJ2-3; TRBD2 is a possible D gene (6 bases). Germline V gives CDR1 SQVTM, CDR2 ANQGSEA. V lost 7 bases and J lost 6, with 11 bases in between. This CDR3 region has 11 residues. The CDR3 DNA reads TGCAGCGGGCGGGGTTCCGATACGCAGTATTTT. Protein product: CSGRGSDTQYF.

This clone was counted a few times. This chain connects TRBV7-2 to TRBJ1-2, with a possible D match to TRBD1 (5 bases). Germline V lookup: CDR1 SGHTA, CDR2 FQGNSA. This CDR3 is built from 14 residues. V was cut by 2 bases and J by 0 bases, with 7 bases left in between. The CDR3: CASSLQGSNYGYTF. CDR3 DNA: TGTGCCAGCAGCTTACAGGGATCTAACTATGGCTACACCTTC.

The chain combines TRBV2 with TRBJ1-2; TRBD1 matches at 7 bases. With 6 bases clipped from V and 4 bases from J, the junction kept 11 bases outside the gene matches. Germline values: CDR1 SNHLY, CDR2 FYNNEI. This CDR3 has 15 residues. This chain's CDR3 is CASRGRPGQSYGYTF. DNA of the CDR3: TGTGCCAGCAGAGGTAGACCGGGACAGTCCTATGGCTACACCTTC.

This clone was counted only a few times. The genes are TRBV7-9 and TRBJ1-2; 7 bases fit TRBD1. Germline lookup yields CDR1 SEHNR and CDR2 FQNEAQ (reference sequence). This CDR3 comprises 13 residues. V was pared by 5 bases and J by 2 bases, with 2 bases of the junction left unmatched. The CDR3, as DNA: TGTGCCAGCAGCGCGGGACAGAACTATGGCTACACCTTC. Amino acids: CASSAGQNYGYTF.

The chain links TRBV2 to TRBJ2-7; the D gene is possibly TRBD1 (6 bases). The CDR3 covers 14 residues. V lost 6 bases and J 4 bases, leaving 16 bases between the germline ends. Germline CDR1 is SNHLY and CDR2 is FYNNEI. The CDR3 DNA reads as TGTGCCAGCAGGCTACAGGGTTTCTCTTACGAGCAGTACTTC. Protein sequence: CASRLQGFSYEQYF. Full variable domain (rest looked up from reference TRBV2 and TRBJ2-7): EPEVTQTPSHQVTQMGQEVILRCVPISNHLYFYWYRQILGQKVEFLVSFYNNEISEKSEIFDDQFSVERPDGSNFTLKIRSTKLEDSAMYFCASRLQGFSYEQYFGPGTRLTVT.

This sequence joins TRBV11-2 and TRBJ1-2; D perhaps matches TRBD1 (6 bases). Trimming removed 5 bases from V and 4 bases from J, with 14 bases in between. This CDR3 comprises 14 residues. Germline V gene sequence: CDR1 SGHAT, CDR2 FQNNGV. The CDR3 DNA reads TGTGCCAGCAGCCCATTGGACAGCCTCTATGGCTACACCTTC. Protein product: CASSPLDSLYGYTF.

This chain's CDR3 is CASSLPGTGVSGELFF. CDR3 coding DNA: TGTGCCAGCAGCTTACCTGGGACAGGGGTCAGCGGGGAGCTGTTTTTT. The chain combines TRBV5-5 with TRBJ2-2; 10 nucleotides match TRBD1. There are 16 residues in the CDR3. The germline CDR1 and CDR2 sequences are SGHKS and YYEKEE (reference sequence). The V segment lost 2 bases and the J segment 7 bases; nucleotides outside the gene matches: 8.

This sequence joins TRBV7-2 and TRBJ2-5, with 10 bases matching TRBD2. This CDR3 comprises 15 residues. V shed 0 bases, J shed 6 bases, and the junction held 4 bases outside the gene matches. CDR1 is SGHTA and CDR2 is FQGNSA in the germline V gene. The CDR3 here is CASSLASSGGQTQYF. DNA for the CDR3: TGTGCCAGCAGCTTAGCCTCTAGCGGGGGTCAGACCCAGTACTTC.

The chain recombines TRBV19 with TRBJ1-1, with TRBD1 identical over 8 bases. Trimming took 3 bases from V and 3 from J; bases not matched to a gene: 9. Germline CDR1 reads LNHDA; CDR2 reads SQIVND (reference sequence). This CDR3 contains 16 residues. This chain's CDR3 is CASSIYQGASYTEAFF. CDR3 DNA: TGTGCCAGTAGTATTTACCAGGGGGCATCATACACTGAAGCTTTCTTT. The full variable domain, its missing parts supplied by reference TRBV19 and TRBJ1-1, is DGGITQSPKYLFRKEGQNVTLSCEQNLNHDAMYWYRQDPGQGLRLIYYSQIVNDFQKGDIAEGYSVSREKKESFPLTVTSAQKNPTAFYLCASSIYQGASYTEAFFGQGTRLTVV.

This chain uses TRBV5-1 with TRBJ1-1, with D perhaps TRBD1 (6 bases). With 5 bases removed from V and 0 bases from J, the gap between germline ends came to 8 bases. The CDR3 has 13 residues. From germline, CDR1 is SGHRS and CDR2 YFSETQ. The CDR3 nucleotides read TGCGCCAGCAGTAGGGGGTTGAACACTGAAGCTTTCTTT. Residues: CASSRGLNTEAFF.

There are many counts of this clone. One junction end does not reproduce the germline sequence, and a read error may be involved. This chain joins TRBV7-7 and TRBJ2-7, with 16 bases identical to TRBD2. The CDR3 spans 17 residues. Germline V gene sequence: CDR1 SSHAT, CDR2 FNYEAQ (reference sequence). The CDR3 is CASSSGTSGGANDEQYF. The CDR3 DNA follows: TGTGCTAGCAGCTCCGGGACTAGCGGGGGGGCTAACGACGAGCAGTACTTC.

This clone was seen a single time. The chain links TRBV6-2 or TRBV6-3 to TRBJ2-5, with TRBD2 matching over 7 bases. With 6 bases clipped from V and 2 bases from J, the junction kept 12 bases outside the gene matches. The CDR3 runs 16 residues. Germline V gene data show CDR1 as MNHEY and CDR2 as SVGEGT. The CDR3 is CASSPPRDYIQETQYF. DNA for the CDR3: TGTGCCAGCAGCCCCCCTCGGGACTACATACAAGAGACCCAGTACTTC.

The chain links TRBV6-5 to TRBJ1-4; D uncertain. Trimming shortened V by 6 bases and J by 0 bases, and 11 bases separated the two germline ends. CDR1 MNHEY and CDR2 SVGAGI come from the germline V gene. The CDR3 has 15 amino acids. The CDR3 reads CASRRGLATNEKLFF. As DNA, the CDR3 is TGTGCCAGCAGACGAGGACTGGCAACTAATGAAAAACTGTTTTTT.

V usage is TRBV7-2 and J usage is TRBJ2-3; 12 bases map to TRBD2. V lost 4 bases and J lost 6; bases outside the gene matches: 11. This CDR3 has 17 amino acids. Germline V CDR1 and CDR2: SGHTA, FQGNSA. CDR3 loop: CASSSQARTSGADTQYF. CDR3 coding DNA: TGTGCCAGCAGCTCCCAAGCCCGGACTAGCGGGGCTGATACGCAGTATTTT.

V is TRBV7-9 and J is TRBJ2-2, with TRBD2 matching 12 bases. The CDR3 runs to 16 residues. Germline CDR1 is SEHNR and CDR2 is FQNEAQ (reference sequence). V gave up 8 bases and J gave up 6 bases; unmatched junction bases: 10. CDR3 protein: CASPERLAGVSGELFF. The CDR3 bases are TGTGCCAGCCCCGAGAGACTAGCGGGGGTATCCGGGGAGCTGTTTTTT.

This chain uses TRBV23-1 with TRBJ1-5; a possible D gene is TRBD1 (5 bases). TRBV23-1 is filed as an ORF, its function uncertain. The V end lost 6 bases, the J end lost 0 bases, and 15 bases lay between the germline ends. The CDR3 extends over 16 amino acids. The CDR3 DNA sequence: TGCGCCAGCAGCAGACAGAGACCGCATAGCAATCAGCCCCAGCATTTT. Amino acids: CASSRQRPHSNQPQHF.